This T cell receptor beta chain was identified in a study of blood T cells in healthy people across ages. Combining a sample-barcoded 5' primer with a J-beta primer mix, a second PCR ran for 7 to 11 cycles. TCRdb passed the 5' RACE reads through MiXCR, listing each CDR3 protein once. The table has about 620,000 distinct CDR3 sequences, around 20% seen once. Findings of the study overall: Older individuals had lower TCR beta diversity per million T cells (the decline was roughly linear). There was a strong correlation between TCR beta diversity and naive T cell percentage.

The V gene lost 8 bases and the J gene lost 5 bases, with 15 bases spanning the gap. The germline gives CDR1 LNHDA, CDR2 SQIVND (reference sequence). There are 14 residues in the CDR3. There are a few counts of this clonotype. The antigen remains unidentified. The sequenced sample consisted of blood. The J gene is TRBJ1-4, the V gene TRBV19; maybe TRBD1 (5 bases). The TCR sequence derives from a man between 65 and 85 years old in good health. CDR3 coding DNA: TGTGCCAGTGTCGGTGGGACCATCAATGAAAAACTGTTTTTT. This translates into CASVGGTINEKLFF.